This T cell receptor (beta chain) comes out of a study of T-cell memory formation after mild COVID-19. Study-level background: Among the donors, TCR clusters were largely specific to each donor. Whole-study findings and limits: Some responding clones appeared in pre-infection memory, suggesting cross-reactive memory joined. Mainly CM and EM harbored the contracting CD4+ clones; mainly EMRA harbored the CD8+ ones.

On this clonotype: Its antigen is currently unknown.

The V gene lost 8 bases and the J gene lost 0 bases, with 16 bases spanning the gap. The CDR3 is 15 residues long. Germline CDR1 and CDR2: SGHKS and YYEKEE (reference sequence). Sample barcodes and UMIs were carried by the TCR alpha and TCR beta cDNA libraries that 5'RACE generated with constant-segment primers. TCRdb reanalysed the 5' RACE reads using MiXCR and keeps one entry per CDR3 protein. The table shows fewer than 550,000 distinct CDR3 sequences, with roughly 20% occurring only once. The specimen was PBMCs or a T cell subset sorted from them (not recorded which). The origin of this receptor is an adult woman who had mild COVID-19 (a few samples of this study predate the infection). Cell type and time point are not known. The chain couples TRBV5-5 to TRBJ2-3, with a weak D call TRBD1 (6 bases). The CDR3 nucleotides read TGTGCCAGTAAGGTTCCGGGACATAGCACAGATACGCAGTATTTT. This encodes CASKVPGHSTDTQYF.